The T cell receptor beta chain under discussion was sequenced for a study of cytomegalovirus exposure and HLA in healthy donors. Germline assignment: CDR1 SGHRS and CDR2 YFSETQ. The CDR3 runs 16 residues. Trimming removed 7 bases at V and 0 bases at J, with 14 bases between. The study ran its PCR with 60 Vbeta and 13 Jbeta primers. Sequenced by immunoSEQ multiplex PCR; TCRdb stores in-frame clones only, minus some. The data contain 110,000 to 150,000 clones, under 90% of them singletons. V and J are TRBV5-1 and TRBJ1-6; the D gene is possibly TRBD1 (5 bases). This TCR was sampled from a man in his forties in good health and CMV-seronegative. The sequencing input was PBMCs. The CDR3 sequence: CASLGPESSYNSPLHF. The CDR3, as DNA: TGCGCCAGCTTGGGGCCAGAGAGCTCCTATAATTCACCCCTCCACTTT.